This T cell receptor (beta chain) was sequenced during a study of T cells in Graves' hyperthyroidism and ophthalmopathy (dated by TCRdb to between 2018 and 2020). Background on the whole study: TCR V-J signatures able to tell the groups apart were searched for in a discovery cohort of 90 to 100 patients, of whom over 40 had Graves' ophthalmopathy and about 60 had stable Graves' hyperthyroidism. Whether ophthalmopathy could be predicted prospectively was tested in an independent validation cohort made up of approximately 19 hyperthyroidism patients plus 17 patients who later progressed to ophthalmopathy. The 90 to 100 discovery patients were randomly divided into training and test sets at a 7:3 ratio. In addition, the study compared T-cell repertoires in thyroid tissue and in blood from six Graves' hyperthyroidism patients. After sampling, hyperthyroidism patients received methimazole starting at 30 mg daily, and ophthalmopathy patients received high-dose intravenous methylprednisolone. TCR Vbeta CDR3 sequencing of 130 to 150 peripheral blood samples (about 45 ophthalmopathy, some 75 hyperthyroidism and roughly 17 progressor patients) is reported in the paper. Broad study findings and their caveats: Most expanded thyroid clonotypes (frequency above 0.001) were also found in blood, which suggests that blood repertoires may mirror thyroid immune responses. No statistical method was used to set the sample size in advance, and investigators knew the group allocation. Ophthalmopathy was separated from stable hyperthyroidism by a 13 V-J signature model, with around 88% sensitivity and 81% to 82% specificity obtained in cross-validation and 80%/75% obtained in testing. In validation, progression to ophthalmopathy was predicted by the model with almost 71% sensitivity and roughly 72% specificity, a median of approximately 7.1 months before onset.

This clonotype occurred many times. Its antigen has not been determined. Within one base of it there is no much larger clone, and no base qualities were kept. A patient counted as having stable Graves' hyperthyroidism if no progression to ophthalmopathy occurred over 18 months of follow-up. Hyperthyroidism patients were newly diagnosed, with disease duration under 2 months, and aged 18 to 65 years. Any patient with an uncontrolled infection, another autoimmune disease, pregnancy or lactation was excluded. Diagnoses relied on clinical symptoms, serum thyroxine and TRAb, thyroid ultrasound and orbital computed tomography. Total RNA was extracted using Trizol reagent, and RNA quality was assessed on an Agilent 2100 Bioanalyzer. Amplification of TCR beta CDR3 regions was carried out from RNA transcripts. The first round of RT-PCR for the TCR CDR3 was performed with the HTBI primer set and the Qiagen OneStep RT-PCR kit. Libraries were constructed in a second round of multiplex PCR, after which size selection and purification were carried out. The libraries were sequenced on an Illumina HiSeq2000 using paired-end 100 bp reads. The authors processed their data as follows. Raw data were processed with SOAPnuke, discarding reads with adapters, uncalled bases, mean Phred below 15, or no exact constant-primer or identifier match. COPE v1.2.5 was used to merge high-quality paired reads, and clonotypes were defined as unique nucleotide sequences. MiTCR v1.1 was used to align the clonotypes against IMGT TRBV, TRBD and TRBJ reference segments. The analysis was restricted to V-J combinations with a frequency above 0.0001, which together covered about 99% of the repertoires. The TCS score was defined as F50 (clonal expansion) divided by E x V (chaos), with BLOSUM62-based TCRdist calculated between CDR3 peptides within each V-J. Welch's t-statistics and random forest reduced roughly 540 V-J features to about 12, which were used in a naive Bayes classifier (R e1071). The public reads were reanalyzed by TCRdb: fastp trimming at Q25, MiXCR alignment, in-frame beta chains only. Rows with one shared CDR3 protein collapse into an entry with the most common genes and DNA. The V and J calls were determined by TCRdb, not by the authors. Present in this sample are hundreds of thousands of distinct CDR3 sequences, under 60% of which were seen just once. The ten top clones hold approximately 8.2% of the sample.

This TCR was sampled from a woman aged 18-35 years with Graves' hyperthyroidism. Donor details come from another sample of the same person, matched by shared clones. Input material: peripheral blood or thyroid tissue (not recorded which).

In nucleotide form, the sequence is TGCGCCAGCAGCGACAGGGTCGAGCAGTACTTC. This sequence encodes CASSDRVEQYF. The V and J segments used are TRBV10-2 and TRBJ2-7; 7 central nucleotides agree with TRBD1. Unmatched junction bases come to 2, with V trimmed by 6 bases and J by 6 bases. From a lookup of the germline V gene, CDR1 and CDR2 are WSHSY and SAAADI. The CDR3 numbers 11 residues from cysteine through phenylalanine. The read is trimmed to its CDR3 DNA, 33 bases read in frame from base 1.